The rows below give T cell receptor beta chains drawn from one sample of a study of metastatic and nonmetastatic thyroid tumors. TCRdb re-called the PCR reads with MiXCR. The sample carries under 5,000 clones, roughly a third recorded once. Sequencing was performed on adjacent normal tissue. The receptors derive from a male donor with papillary thyroid cancer or a benign thyroid nodule (not recorded which). Some clones in this sample may be carry-over from other donors' samples. Both conserved end residues are part of each CDR3. D genes are given only for firm matches. Expanded clones are given a class, and other clones once, few, many or no size at all.

J gene | D gene | clone size | V gene | CDR3 DNA | CDR3 protein
TRBJ2-3 | TRBD2 | - | TRBV2 | TGTGCCAGCAGCGCGAGACTAGCGTCCAGCACAGATACGCAGTATTTT | CASSARLASSTDTQYF
TRBJ1-1 | - | medium-sized | TRBV19 | TGTGCCAGCCCCGGGTGGACTGAAGCTTTCTTT | CASPGWTEAFF
TRBJ2-7 | - | few | TRBV20-1 | TGCAGTGCTAGAGATAGGGTGGGTAACTACGAGCAGTACTTC | CSARDRVGNYEQYF
TRBJ2-7 | - | - | TRBV20-1 | TGCAGTGCTGAGCACACGGGGGAATCCTACGAGCAGTACTTC | CSAEHTGESYEQYF
TRBJ1-1 | - | medium-sized | TRBV9 | TGTGCCAGCAGCGCGGTCGGGAGTTTTGAAGCTTTCTTT | CASSAVGSFEAFF
TRBJ1-6 | TRBD1 | once | TRBV5-1 | TGCGCCAGCAGCTGGACAGGGTTGGGCTCACCCCTCCACTTT | CASSWTGLGSPLHF
TRBJ2-7 | - | - | TRBV27 | TGTGCCAGCAGTTTATCAACAGGGGGGGGTTACGAGCAGTACTTC | CASSLSTGGGYEQYF
TRBJ1-1 | - | - | TRBV7-2 | TGTGCCAGCAGCTTGGGGGGAGCGACTGAAGCTTTCTTT | CASSLGGATEAFF
TRBJ1-1 | TRBD1 | few | TRBV12-3/TRBV12-4 | TGTGCCAGCAGTCCGACAGGGGGCGCGGTCGGTGGGACTGAAGCTTTCTTT | CASSPTGGAVGGTEAFF
TRBJ2-7 | - | few | TRBV13 | TGTGCCAGCTACCGCGACAGACGGATTTACGAGCAGTACTTC | CASYRDRRIYEQYF
TRBJ1-5 | - | - | TRBV2 | TGTGCCAGCAGTGTGGGGGAGGGCAATCAGCCCCAGCATTTT | CASSVGEGNQPQHF
TRBJ2-2 | - | few | TRBV6-1 | TGTGCCAGCAGTCGAAGTCCCGGGACGTGTACCGGGGAGCTGTCTTTT | CASSRSPGTCTGELSF
TRBJ2-7 | TRBD2 | - | TRBV3-1 | TGTGCCAGCAGCGAAGGACTAGCGGGTGGGATGGAGCAGTACTTC | CASSEGLAGGMEQYF
TRBJ1-1 | TRBD1 | - | TRBV28 | TGTGCCAGCAGGTATCAGACGACAGGGGGGCCTGAAGCTTTCTTT | CASRYQTTGGPEAFF
TRBJ1-2 | - | - | TRBV12-3/TRBV12-4 | TGTGCCAGCAGATACGGTAACTATTGCTACACCTTC | CASRYGNYCYTF